These 17 T cell receptor beta chains originate from one sample sequenced in a study of PD-1 blockade in classical Hodgkin lymphoma. Each patient relapsed following autologous stem cell transplantation, and prior brentuximab vedotin exposure differed. Sequencing used immunoSEQ multiplex PCR; TCRdb keeps in-frame clones, though not all of them. This sample has about 58,000 clones, with around 89% found just once. The source material was peripheral blood mononuclear cells (PBMCs), sampled before the second cycle of nivolumab. These receptors were collected from a human donor with classical Hodgkin lymphoma.

This clone has more than one count but fewer than ten. Additional DNA sequences in this sample encode the identical CDR3. This chain links TRBV5-1 with TRBJ2-7; TRBD1 matches 7 bases. This CDR3 is built from 14 residues. Germline CDR1 reads SGHRS; CDR2 reads YFSETQ. The trim removed 0 bases at V and 1 base at J, leaving 1 base unmatched. CDR3 region: CASSLEDRSYEQYF. The CDR3 DNA sequence: TGCGCCAGCAGCTTGGAGGACAGGTCCTACGAGCAGTACTTC.

The rearrangement joins TRBV9 to TRBJ2-7, with 11 bases that match TRBD2. V was pared by 3 bases and J by 3 bases, with 8 bases of the junction left unmatched. The CDR3 contains 16 residues. Germline V gives CDR1 SGDLS, CDR2 YYNGEE. The CDR3 region has the DNA TGTGCCAGCAGCGCGTCTAGCGGGGGGTCCTACTACGAGCAGTACTTC. Translation gives CASSASSGGSYYEQYF.

Comment on this clone: One end of the junction is discordant with germline, which a read error may explain. The CDR3 nucleotides are TGTGCCAGCAGCTTCTCTTCCACGCTAAGCGGGGGGCTCCCGGATTTT. This sequence encodes CASSFSSTLSGGLPDF. This chain connects TRBV7-9 to TRBJ2-3; TRBD2 matches at 9 bases. Germline V lookup: CDR1 SEHNR, CDR2 FQNEAQ (reference sequence). The CDR3 spans 16 residues.

The chain uses TRBV5-4 and TRBJ2-6, with D maybe TRBD2 (5 bases). The germline V and J ends were trimmed by 2 bases and 0 bases, with 6 bases remaining between them. This CDR3 spans 15 amino acids. Germline CDR1 SGHNT, CDR2 YYREEE (reference sequence). The CDR3 region has the DNA TGTGCCAGCAGCTTTGGAGGCTCTGGGGCCAACGTCCTGACTTTC. Translation: CASSFGGSGANVLTF.

The chain employs TRBV9 and TRBJ2-7, with 8 bases identical to TRBD1. CDR1 SGDLS and CDR2 YYNGEE come from the germline V gene. The V and J ends lost 4 bases and 0 bases, in that order; junction bases with no gene match: 9. The CDR3 loop spans 16 amino acids. CDR3 DNA: TGTGCCAGCAGCACCTCAGGACAGGGCGGCTCCTACGAGCAGTACTTC. Protein: CASSTSGQGGSYEQYF.

The chain uses TRBV6-4 and TRBJ2-3, with TRBD2 matching 11 bases. V shed 7 bases and J 2 bases; nucleotides not matched to a gene: 8. The CDR3 spans 16 residues. The germline V gene encodes CDR1 MRHNA and CDR2 SNTAGT. The CDR3 protein is CASTGRLAGFTDTQYF. The CDR3, as DNA: TGTGCCAGCACCGGGCGACTAGCGGGGTTCACAGATACGCAGTATTTT.

This chain connects TRBV6-5 to TRBJ1-6, with D maybe TRBD1 (5 bases). V gave up 11 bases and J gave up 9 bases, with 17 bases separating them. The germline gives CDR1 MNHEY, CDR2 SVGAGI. The CDR3 runs 13 residues. The CDR3 DNA reads TGTGCCGGGTCGACAGTCGAGGGTTCACCCCTCCACTTT. Translated: CAGSTVEGSPLHF.

V is TRBV5-4 and J is TRBJ1-3; no definite D call. The germline V and J ends were trimmed by 0 bases and 1 base, with 8 bases remaining between them. This CDR3 comprises 15 residues. Germline V gene sequence: CDR1 SGHNT, CDR2 YYREEE (reference sequence). The CDR3 reads CASSLALESGNTIYF. In nucleotides, the CDR3 is TGTGCCAGCAGCTTGGCCCTCGAGTCTGGAAACACCATATATTTT.

The V gene is TRBV5-1, the J gene TRBJ2-2; TRBD1 matches at 9 bases. The CDR3 totals 15 residues. J was trimmed by 3 bases and V by 4 bases; bases with no gene match: 4. The germline CDR1 and CDR2 sequences are SGHRS and YFSETQ. The CDR3 is CASSPGQGDTGELFF. CDR3 coding DNA: TGCGCCAGCAGCCCGGGACAGGGTGACACCGGGGAGCTGTTTTTT. The full variable domain, rest sourced from reference TRBV5-1 and TRBJ2-2, is KAGVTQTPRYLIKTRGQQVTLSCSPISGHRSVSWYQQTPGQGLQFLFEYFSETQRNKGNFPGRFSGRQFSNSRSEMNVSTLELGDSALYLCASSPGQGDTGELFFGEGSRLTVL.

This chain connects TRBV6-5 to TRBJ1-1; D not certain. The germline V and J ends were trimmed by 0 bases and 0 bases, with 11 bases remaining between them. Germline CDR1 and CDR2: MNHEY and SVGAGI. The CDR3 length is 16 residues. The CDR3 region has the DNA TGTGCCAGCAGTTACTCGTCCAAGGGAATGAACACTGAAGCTTTCTTT. It encodes CASSYSSKGMNTEAFF.

This chain links TRBV5-4 with TRBJ1-6; D remains unclear. The V end was cut by 3 bases, the J end by 9 bases, with 16 bases between. Germline values: CDR1 SGHNT, CDR2 YYREEE (reference sequence). The CDR3 extends over 15 amino acids. The CDR3 loop reads CASSSGGRTVSPLHF. Written as DNA, the CDR3 is TGTGCCAGCAGCTCAGGAGGGCGAACGGTTTCACCCCTCCACTTT.

This clone was seen a single time. The V call is TRBV4-1, the J call TRBJ1-4; D not certain. The CDR3 has 16 residues. Germline V gene lookup returns CDR1 MGHRA and CDR2 YSYEKL. The V end was cut by 6 bases, the J end by 0 bases, with 14 bases between. The CDR3 coding sequence is TGCGCCAGCAGGGGCAGGATGCGGACAACTAATGAAAAACTGTTTTTT. This codes for CASRGRMRTTNEKLFF.

V usage is TRBV5-1 and J usage is TRBJ2-5; D may be TRBD2 (6 bases). Trimming took off 4 bases at V and 5 bases at J, with 21 bases between the two ends. Germline CDR1 SGHRS, CDR2 YFSETQ. The CDR3 length is 16 residues. In DNA form, the CDR3 reads TGCGCCAGCAGCCCGGGTGGCACCTTCGGAGGGGAGACCCAGTACTTC. Its translation: CASSPGGTFGGETQYF.

The chain combines TRBV5-5 with TRBJ2-2; 7 bases line up with TRBD1. V lost 0 bases and J lost 6; bases outside the gene matches: 2. This CDR3 spans 14 amino acids. CDR1 SGHKS and CDR2 YYEKEE come from the germline V gene (reference sequence). CDR3 sequence reads: CASSLATGAGELFF. CDR3 bases: TGTGCCAGCAGCTTGGCTACAGGGGCCGGGGAGCTGTTTTTT.

This clone came up a few times. CDR3 DNA sequence: TGCGCCAGCAGCTTGGAAGGGTTTGGCTACACCTTC. Protein product: CASSLEGFGYTF. This chain uses TRBV5-1 with TRBJ1-2, with no clear D. V was cut by 0 bases and J by 7 bases, with 7 bases left in between. Germline assignment: CDR1 SGHRS and CDR2 YFSETQ. The CDR3 extends over 12 amino acids.

This clone was recorded only once. The chain couples TRBV7-8 to TRBJ2-7, with 8 bases that match TRBD2. The V segment lost 6 bases and the J segment 1 base; nucleotides outside the gene matches: 8. The germline CDR1 and CDR2 sequences are SGHVS and FQNEAQ. There are 15 residues in the CDR3. The CDR3 nucleotides read TGTGCCAGCAGTTCCCTCGCGGGGGGTTCCTACGAGCAGTACTTC. This translates into CASSSLAGGSYEQYF.

This clone came up a few times. This chain uses TRBV6-5 with TRBJ1-3; no clear D. Germline lookup yields CDR1 MNHEY and CDR2 SVGAGI. The CDR3 consists of 12 residues. The V end was cut by 4 bases, the J end by 7 bases, with 8 bases between. In DNA form, the CDR3 reads TGTGCCAGCAGTTCGACGGTCAACACCATATATTTT. It translates to CASSSTVNTIYF.